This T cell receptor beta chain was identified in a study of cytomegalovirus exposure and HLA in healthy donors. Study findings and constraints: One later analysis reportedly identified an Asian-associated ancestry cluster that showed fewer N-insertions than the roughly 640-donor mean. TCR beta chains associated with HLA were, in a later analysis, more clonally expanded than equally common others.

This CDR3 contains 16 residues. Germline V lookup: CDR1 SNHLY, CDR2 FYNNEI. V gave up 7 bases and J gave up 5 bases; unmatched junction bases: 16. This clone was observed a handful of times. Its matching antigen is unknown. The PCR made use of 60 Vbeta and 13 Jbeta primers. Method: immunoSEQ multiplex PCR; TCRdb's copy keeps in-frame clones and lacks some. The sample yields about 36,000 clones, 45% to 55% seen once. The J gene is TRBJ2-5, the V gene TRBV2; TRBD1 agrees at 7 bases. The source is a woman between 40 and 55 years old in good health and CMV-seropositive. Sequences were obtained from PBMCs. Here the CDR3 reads CASTKIDNRGIETQYF. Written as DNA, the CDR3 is TGTGCCAGCACGAAGATCGATAACAGGGGTATTGAGACCCAGTACTTC.